The 22 T cell receptor beta chains given below trace back to one sample, sequenced in a study of early T cells in non-severe SARS-CoV-2 infection. From the 5' RACE reads, TCRdb called clonotypes with MiXCR, one entry per CDR3 protein. The repertoire holds tens of thousands of distinct CDR3 sequences, with roughly 10% as singletons. The sequenced sample was whole blood. The origin of the receptors is an adult who was a healthcare worker with PCR-confirmed SARS-CoV-2 infection or an uninfected control (not recorded which).

The chain is built from TRBV3-1 and TRBJ2-7; no firm D call. The CDR3 has 13 amino acids. CDR1 and CDR2 from the germline V gene are LGHDT and YNNKEL (reference sequence). Trimming removed 6 bases at V and 7 bases at J, with 16 bases between. CDR3 bases: TGTGCCAGCAGGAAGACGGGCGTTTCTGAGCAGTACTTC. Encoded protein: CASRKTGVSEQYF.

This clonotype was counted many times. The chain is built from TRBV14 and TRBJ2-7, with D hard to call. CDR1 SGHDN and CDR2 FVKESK come from the germline V gene. CDR3 length: 12 residues. V was pared by 3 bases and J by 3 bases, with 6 bases between. The DNA of the CDR3 is TGTGCCAGCAGCCAGGCTCGCTACGAGCAGTACTTC. Protein: CASSQARYEQYF.

This clonotype was observed a handful of times. The J gene is TRBJ1-5, the V gene TRBV6-6; D may be TRBD1 (6 bases). The CDR3 consists of 14 residues. V was clipped by 5 bases and J by 4 bases, with 12 bases between them. CDR1 is MNHNY and CDR2 is SVGAGI in the germline V gene (reference sequence). CDR3 loop: CASSARGGNQPQHF. The DNA of the CDR3 is TGTGCCAGCAGTGCAAGGGGGGGGAATCAGCCCCAGCATTTT.

This clonotype has only a few counts. The CDR3 sequence: CSARTADTGELFF. The CDR3 DNA is TGCAGTGCTAGGACAGCTGACACCGGGGAGCTGTTTTTT. This chain links TRBV20-1 with TRBJ2-2, with D possibly TRBD1 on 5 matching bases. The germline gives CDR1 DFQATT, CDR2 SNEGSKA (reference sequence). The CDR3 spans 13 residues. Between the trimmed V and J ends, which lost 3 bases and 3 bases, there was a span of 8 bases.

This clonotype was found many times. The chain employs TRBV10-3 and TRBJ1-1; D perhaps matches TRBD1 (5 bases). Germline V gene sequence: CDR1 ENHRY, CDR2 SYGVKD. The length of the CDR3 is 12 residues. Trimming cost V 6 bases and J 11 bases, with 16 bases left between them. The CDR3 DNA is TGTGCCATCAGCGACAGTCCCTCAGACGCTTTCTTT. Its protein product is CAISDSPSDAFF.

The chain is built from TRBV5-1 and TRBJ1-3, with D hard to call. The CDR3 is 15 residues long. Trimming removed 4 bases at V and 0 bases at J, with 11 bases between. Germline V gene data show CDR1 as SGHRS and CDR2 as YFSETQ. CDR3 nucleotides: TGCGCCAGCAGCGAGGGCACTATCTCTGGAAACACCATATATTTT. Translated: CASSEGTISGNTIYF.

This clonotype was observed at least ten times. V gene TRBV7-6 combines with J gene TRBJ2-7; no firm D call. The CDR3 is 13 amino acids. Per the germline V gene, CDR1 is SGHVS and CDR2 is FNYEAQ. V was cut by 1 base and J by 6 bases, with 10 bases left in between. CDR3 loop: CASSLDLDGEQYF. CDR3 DNA: TGTGCCAGCAGCTTAGATCTGGACGGCGAGCAGTACTTC.

The CDR3 bases are TGTGCCAGCAGTTACGGACCGCTAACTGAAGCTTTCTTT. It yields the protein CASSYGPLTEAFF. The chain uses TRBV6-5 and TRBJ1-1; D is unclear. Germline assignment: CDR1 MNHEY and CDR2 SVGAGI. V was trimmed by 2 bases and J by 5 bases, leaving 9 bases between them. CDR3 length equals 13 residues.

The rearrangement uses TRBV20-1 and TRBJ1-6, with 8 bases aligning to TRBD1. Germline V gene lookup returns CDR1 DFQATT and CDR2 SNEGSKA (reference sequence). This CDR3 comprises 14 residues. Trimming cost V 5 bases and J 7 bases; bases outside gene matches: 7. CDR3 bases: TGCAGTGCTGGACAGGGAATCGACAATTCACCCCTCCACTTT. Translation gives CSAGQGIDNSPLHF.

V usage is TRBV3-1 and J usage is TRBJ1-5; D gene ambiguous. V lost 0 bases and J 5 bases, leaving 11 bases between the germline ends. This CDR3 is built from 15 residues. Looked up from germline, CDR1 is LGHDT and CDR2 is YNNKEL (reference sequence). CDR3 loop: CASSQDSTVYQPQHF. The DNA for the CDR3 is TGTGCCAGCAGCCAAGACAGCACGGTTTATCAGCCCCAGCATTTT.

The rearrangement joins TRBV7-2 to TRBJ1-1; 11 bases are a match to TRBD1. The CDR3 contains 16 residues. Trimming removed 5 bases from V and 1 base from J; junction bases left unmatched: 6. In germline, CDR1 is SGHTA, CDR2 FQGNSA. The CDR3 region is CASSPGTGGTNTEAFF. DNA of the CDR3: TGTGCCAGCAGCCCAGGGACAGGGGGTACGAACACTGAAGCTTTCTTT.

The chain has TRBV27 and TRBJ1-2; TRBD1 might be the D (5 bases). V was cut by 5 bases and J by 4 bases, with 14 bases left in between. The length of the CDR3 is 14 residues. Germline-derived CDR1 and CDR2 are MNHEY and SMNVEV (reference sequence). The CDR3 nucleotides read TGTGCCAGCAGTCCGTTAGGGGACGGCTATGGCTACACCTTC. Protein: CASSPLGDGYGYTF.

This clonotype was observed many times. CDR3 region: CASSRGTGMSYEQYF. The CDR3 coding sequence is TGTGCCAGCAGCCGGGGGACAGGGATGTCCTACGAGCAGTACTTC. V usage is TRBV3-1 and J usage is TRBJ2-7; 9 positions match TRBD1. The CDR3 has 15 amino acids. Looked up from germline, CDR1 is LGHDT and CDR2 is YNNKEL (reference sequence). V lost 4 bases to trimming and J lost 1 base; unmatched junction nucleotides: 5.

This clonotype was observed many times. V usage is TRBV20-1 and J usage is TRBJ2-1, with TRBD1 as a possible D gene (6 bases). Per the germline V gene, CDR1 is DFQATT and CDR2 is SNEGSKA (reference sequence). Trimming cost V 0 bases and J 2 bases, with 11 bases left between them. This CDR3 has 15 residues. CDR3 sequence reads: CSARDTDRTYNEQFF. The CDR3 DNA sequence: TGCAGTGCTAGAGACACGGACAGAACCTACAATGAGCAGTTCTTC.

This clonotype was recorded at least ten times. The rearrangement joins TRBV13 to TRBJ2-4; 8 positions agree with TRBD2. Trimming at V came to 0 bases and at J to 4 bases, leaving 8 bases not matched to a gene. The CDR3 loop spans 17 amino acids. CDR1 and CDR2 from the germline V gene are PRHDT and FYEKMQ (reference sequence). CDR3 amino acids: CASSLGGGGRLKNIQYF. CDR3 nucleotide sequence: TGTGCCAGCAGCTTAGGTGGCGGCGGGAGGCTAAAAAACATTCAGTACTTC.

This chain connects TRBV7-2 to TRBJ2-2, with D tentatively TRBD1 (5 bases). Per germline, CDR1 SGHTA and CDR2 FQGNSA. CDR3 length equals 14 residues. V lost 1 base and J lost 6, with 9 bases in between. The CDR3 DNA is TGTGCCAGCAGCTTAGGGGGCTATGCCGGGGAGCTGTTTTTT. Translation gives CASSLGGYAGELFF.

J is TRBJ1-5 and V is TRBV30; D gene ambiguous. The CDR3 has 14 amino acids. V lost 2 bases, J lost 0 bases, and 8 bases lay in between. The germline V gene encodes CDR1 GTSNPN and CDR2 SVGIG (reference sequence). In DNA, the CDR3 is TGTGCCTGGAGTCCAGTTTATAGCAATCAGCCCCAGCATTTT. Translated: CAWSPVYSNQPQHF. The full variable domain, completed using reference TRBV30 and TRBJ1-5, is SQTIHQWPATLVQPVGSPLSLECTVEGTSNPNLYWYRQAAGRGLQLLFYSVGIGQISSEVPQNLSASRPQDRQFILSSKKLLLSDSGFYLCAWSPVYSNQPQHFGDGTRLSIL.

This chain uses TRBV5-1 with TRBJ2-4; D might be TRBD1 (7 bases). This CDR3 has 13 residues. CDR1 and CDR2 from the germline V gene are SGHRS and YFSETQ. V lost 4 bases and J 8 bases, leaving 13 bases between the germline ends. CDR3 DNA: TGCGCCAGCAGCGCTCAGGGGGAGGACATTCAGTACTTC. Protein: CASSAQGEDIQYF.

This clonotype was counted a few times. The chain couples TRBV7-9 to TRBJ1-1, with TRBD1 as a possible D gene (6 bases). Trimming left V 5 bases short and J 5 bases short, with 15 bases between. Germline CDR1 SEHNR, CDR2 FQNEAQ (reference sequence). The CDR3 length is 14 residues. CDR3 loop: CASSLSGQGTEAFF. CDR3 in DNA: TGTGCCAGCAGCCTCTCAGGGCAGGGGACTGAAGCTTTCTTT.

The V gene is TRBV4-3, the J gene TRBJ2-2; D may be TRBD1 or TRBD2 (6 bases each). The CDR3 runs 18 residues. Trimming pared 3 bases from V and 4 bases from J, leaving 21 bases between. Germline-derived CDR1 and CDR2 are LGHNA and YSLEER. The CDR3 region is CASSHHLRRGEGTGELFF. DNA for the CDR3: TGCGCCAGCAGCCATCACTTACGAAGGGGGGAAGGCACCGGGGAGCTGTTTTTT.

This clonotype was seen at least ten times. The gene calls are TRBV19 and TRBJ2-1; 10 bases line up with TRBD2. The J segment lost 5 bases and the V segment lost 5 bases, leaving 6 bases of the junction unmatched. The CDR3 totals 15 residues. Germline V gene sequence: CDR1 LNHDA, CDR2 SQIVND (reference sequence). The CDR3 region has the DNA TGTGCCAGTAGTCCAACGGGACTAGCGAACAATGAGCAGTTCTTC. It is translated as CASSPTGLANNEQFF.

This clonotype was picked up many times. This chain uses TRBV20-1 with TRBJ2-7, with 10 bases aligning to TRBD2. Trimming took 4 bases from V and 7 from J; bases not matched to a gene: 10. The CDR3 is 14 amino acids. Germline assignment: CDR1 DFQATT and CDR2 SNEGSKA (reference sequence). CDR3 amino acids: CSATTSGASWEQYF. The CDR3 DNA follows: TGCAGTGCTACCACTAGCGGGGCCAGCTGGGAGCAGTACTTC.